This entry describes one TCR beta chain. The sample originates from a study of technical replicates of blood from a few donors. The CDR3 contains 14 residues. The V and J ends lost 0 bases and 7 bases respectively, with 11 bases between them. The germline CDR1 and CDR2 sequences are SGHRS and YFSETQ. Repertoires were generated with immunoSEQ multiplex PCR, while TCRdb's copy carries only in-frame clones and drops some. The sample gives some 77,000 clones, roughly 96% of which show up once; roughly 0.35% is in the top ten. The receptor's source is a human donor in good health. The chain employs TRBV5-1 and TRBJ1-5, with D possibly matching TRBD1 (6 bases). The sample consisted of T cells isolated from PBMCs. This CDR3 is CASSLEGGKQPQHF. In DNA, the CDR3 is TGCGCCAGCAGCTTGGAGGGGGGGAAACAGCCCCAGCATTTT.